Here is one T cell receptor (beta chain) with its context. The data were obtained in a study of neoadjuvant anti-PD-1 for oral cavity cancer. The CDR3 runs to 14 residues. Trimming at V came to 1 base and at J to 7 bases, leaving 2 bases not matched to a gene. The V gene's germline CDR1 is MNHNS and CDR2 SASEGT. Generated by immunoSEQ multiplex PCR, the TCRdb table keeps only in-frame clones and is missing some. The sample consists of around 18,000 clones, over 65% of them appearing once. No culture or expansion preceded analysis of these blood cells. Source: PBMCs, taken before nivolumab (anti-PD-1) treatment. The chain recombines TRBV6-1 with TRBJ2-1; 9 bases are shared with TRBD2. The clonotype comes from a person between 40 and 80 years old with oral cavity squamous cell carcinoma. The DNA for the CDR3 is TGTGCCAGCAGTGAAGGGCTAGCGGGGAATGAGCAGTTCTTC. It translates to CASSEGLAGNEQFF.